Listed below are T cell receptor beta chains from one sample, sequenced in a study of cytomegalovirus exposure and HLA in healthy donors. Some clones are missing from TCRdb's copy, which holds only in-frame ones; the method was immunoSEQ multiplex PCR. This sample has some 130,000 clones, with 80% found just once. The specimen sequenced was PBMCs. Every receptor here comes from a young man in good health. Each CDR3 is given with its conserved first and last residue. Fields, in order: CDR3 DNA, CDR3 protein, V gene, D gene, clone size, J gene. A D gene is named only where the DNA matches it firmly. Only some rows state a clone size, as once, few, many or a class for expanded clones.

TGTGCCAGTAACAAGGACAGGCAGCGAGGCGAGCAGTACTTC	CASNKDRQRGEQYF	TRBV19	TRBD1	NA	TRBJ2-7
TGTGCCAGCAGTTTATCGACCGGGTTCGAGCAGTACTTC	CASSLSTGFEQYF	TRBV27	NA	few	TRBJ2-7
TGTGCCACCGGGGATCTTGGCCAGCCCCAGCATTTT	CATGDLGQPQHF	TRBV19	NA	few	TRBJ1-5
TGCGCCAGCAGCCAGCCTGACGGGAGGGCCTACGAGCAGTACTTC	CASSQPDGRAYEQYF	TRBV4-1	TRBD2	NA	TRBJ2-7
TGTGCCAGCAGCGCATACAGGGGCGACGAGCAGTACTTC	CASSAYRGDEQYF	TRBV11-2	TRBD1	NA	TRBJ2-7
TGTGCCAGCAGTGCAGGGCCCAACTATGGCTACACCTTC	CASSAGPNYGYTF	TRBV6-5	NA	NA	TRBJ1-2
TGTGCCAGCAGTCGGGAGGGGGTGCGGTATGGCTACACCTTC	CASSREGVRYGYTF	TRBV28	NA	NA	TRBJ1-2
TGTGCCAGCAGCAGCATACCCAGGGGCGGTCAGCCCCAGCATTTT	CASSSIPRGGQPQHF	TRBV7-2	NA	few	TRBJ1-5
TGTGCCTGGAGTCTCCAAATACGGGAGCAGTTCTTC	CAWSLQIREQFF	TRBV30	NA	NA	TRBJ2-1
TGTGCCAGCAGCTTGGATTGGACTAGCGTGGATGAGCAGTTCTTC	CASSLDWTSVDEQFF	TRBV5-6	TRBD2	NA	TRBJ2-1
TGTACCAGCAGTGAACCGACAGGTCTTTTCCCTGGAAACACCATATATTTT	CTSSEPTGLFPGNTIYF	TRBV25-1	NA	NA	TRBJ1-3
TGTGCCTGGGGGAGGAAAAACACTGAAGCTTTCTTT	CAWGRKNTEAFF	TRBV30	NA	NA	TRBJ1-1
TGTGCCAGCAGGCCAACGGACAGTGGCTTCTATGGCTACACCTTC	CASRPTDSGFYGYTF	TRBV27	NA	few	TRBJ1-2
TGTGCCAGCAGCGTAAAGGAGCGGGAGAAGTTCTTC	CASSVKEREKFF	TRBV9	TRBD2	few	TRBJ2-1
TGTGCCAGCAGCGTAGGCGGAAACACCGGGGAGCTGTTTTTT	CASSVGGNTGELFF	TRBV9	NA	NA	TRBJ2-2
TGTGCCAGCAACACCGGGACAGGGCACACTGAAGCTTTCTTT	CASNTGTGHTEAFF	TRBV6-5	TRBD1	few	TRBJ1-1
TGTGCCAGCAGTTTGGGGGGGTTGACCTACAATGAGCAGTTCTTC	CASSLGGLTYNEQFF	TRBV28	TRBD2	NA	TRBJ2-1
TGCGCCAGCAGTCAATCGGTGCGGTGCCGGGTAGAAGATACGCAGTATTTT	CASSQSVRCRVEDTQYF	TRBV23-1	NA	NA	TRBJ2-3
TGCAGCGTTGAACTTCATGCGGCGAACACTGAAGCTTTCTTT	CSVELHAANTEAFF	TRBV29-1	NA	NA	TRBJ1-1
TGTGCCAGCAGTGAACTGGGACTACAGGAGACCCAGTACTTC	CASSELGLQETQYF	TRBV6-1	TRBD2	NA	TRBJ2-5
TGCGCCAGCAGCTCCGGGACAGCCGAGCCTGGCTACACCTTC	CASSSGTAEPGYTF	TRBV5-1	TRBD1	NA	TRBJ1-2
TGCGCCAGCAGTCAATCGTTAACTAGCGGGAGCGCAGATACGCAGTATTTT	CASSQSLTSGSADTQYF	TRBV23-1	TRBD2	NA	TRBJ2-3
TGTGCCAGCAGTTCAACTAGCTACGAGCAGTACTTC	CASSSTSYEQYF	TRBV28	NA	NA	TRBJ2-7
TGTGCCAGCAGCACTACCGGGACTAGCGGGACCTACGAGCAGTACTTC	CASSTTGTSGTYEQYF	TRBV7-2	TRBD2	NA	TRBJ2-7
TGTGCCAGCTCACCATCGGAGGGGGGGCTCTATGGCTACACCTTC	CASSPSEGGLYGYTF	TRBV18	NA	NA	TRBJ1-2
TGTGCCAGCAGTGACAGGGGTGGGTATGGCTACACCTTC	CASSDRGGYGYTF	TRBV2	NA	NA	TRBJ1-2
TGTGCCAGCAGTGATTGGGGAGGCTATGGCTACACCTTC	CASSDWGGYGYTF	TRBV6-1	NA	NA	TRBJ1-2
TGTGCCAGCAGCGCCTTCGGGACTAGCGGGAAAAATGAGCAGTTCTTC	CASSAFGTSGKNEQFF	TRBV9	TRBD2	NA	TRBJ2-1
TGTGCCAGCAGCCCCACTAGCGGGACATTCTACAATGAGCAGTTCTTC	CASSPTSGTFYNEQFF	TRBV5-6	TRBD2	NA	TRBJ2-1
TGTGCCAGTAGTACCCAGGGTCTAGATACGCAGTATTTT	CASSTQGLDTQYF	TRBV19	NA	NA	TRBJ2-3
TGTGCCAGCAGTGAAGGGGGACAGGGGGAGCGGAGGTCGAATGAGCAGTTCTTC	CASSEGGQGERRSNEQFF	TRBV25-1	TRBD1	NA	TRBJ2-1
TGTGCCAGCAGCTTACCCGGGGGCAATGAGCAGTTCTTC	CASSLPGGNEQFF	TRBV7-9	NA	NA	TRBJ2-1
TGTGCCAGCAGTCTAGCGGGAGGCGCCTCCGAGCAGTACTTC	CASSLAGGASEQYF	TRBV6-5	TRBD2	NA	TRBJ2-7
TGTGCCAGCAGCTTAGGTCTAGCGGGGACCGAGACCCAGTACTTC	CASSLGLAGTETQYF	TRBV7-8	TRBD2	NA	TRBJ2-5
TGTGCCAGCAGCGCCGGGACACGCCAAGACTTC	CASSAGTRQDF	TRBV13	NA	NA	TRBJ2-5
TGTGCCAGCAGCCTCCGGGACAGGGAAAACATTCAGTACTTC	CASSLRDRENIQYF	TRBV27	TRBD1	NA	TRBJ2-4
TGTGCCAGCAGCTTCCCGGTCCGGGGCTACGAGCAGTACTTC	CASSFPVRGYEQYF	TRBV5-6	NA	NA	TRBJ2-7